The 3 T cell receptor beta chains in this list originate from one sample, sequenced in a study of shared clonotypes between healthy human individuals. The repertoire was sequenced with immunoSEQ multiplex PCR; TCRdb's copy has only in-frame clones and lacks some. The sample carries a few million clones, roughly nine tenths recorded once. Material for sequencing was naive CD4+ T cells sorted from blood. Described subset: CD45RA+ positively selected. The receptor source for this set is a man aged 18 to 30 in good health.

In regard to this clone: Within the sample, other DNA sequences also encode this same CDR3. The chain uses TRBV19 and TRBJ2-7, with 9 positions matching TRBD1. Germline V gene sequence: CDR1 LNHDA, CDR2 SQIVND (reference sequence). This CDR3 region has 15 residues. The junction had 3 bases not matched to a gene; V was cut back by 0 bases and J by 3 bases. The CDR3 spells CASSIEGQGSYEQYF. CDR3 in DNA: TGTGCCAGTAGTATAGAGGGACAGGGAAGCTACGAGCAGTACTTC.

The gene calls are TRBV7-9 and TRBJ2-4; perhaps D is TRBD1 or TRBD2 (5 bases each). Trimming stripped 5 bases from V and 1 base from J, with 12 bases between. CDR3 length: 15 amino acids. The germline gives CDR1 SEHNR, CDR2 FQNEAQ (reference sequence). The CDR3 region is CASSEGILAKNIQYF. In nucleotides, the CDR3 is TGTGCCAGCAGCGAGGGGATACTGGCCAAAAACATTCAGTACTTC.

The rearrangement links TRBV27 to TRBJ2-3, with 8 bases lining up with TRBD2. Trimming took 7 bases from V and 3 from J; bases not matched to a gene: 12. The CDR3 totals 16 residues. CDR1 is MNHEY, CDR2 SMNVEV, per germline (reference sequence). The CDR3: CASTLAGPPSTDTQYF. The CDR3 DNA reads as TGTGCCAGCACATTAGCGGGACCCCCGTCGACAGATACGCAGTATTTT.